A selection of T cell receptor beta chains follows, all from one sample in a study of CD8+CD57+ T cells in acquired aplastic anemia. TCRdb re-analysed the reads in MiXCR, keeping a single row per CDR3 protein. The data contain a few hundred thousand distinct CDR3 sequences, 55% to 65% of them singletons. Material: sorted CD4+, CD8+, or CD8+CD57+ T cells (not recorded which) from PBMCs. All receptors derive from a human donor with severe aplastic anemia or a healthy control (not recorded which). The conserved cysteine and the conserved F or W are not part of the CDR3 here. The D gene is left open where the match is weak.

-	TRBV9	ASSQREVGYT
-	TRBV9	ASSAAGRVKIGGELF
-	TRBV2	ASSDRAENQPQH
-	TRBV7-9	ASSLAGKGSTGEQY
-	TRBV25-1	ASSAKREQY
TRBD2	TRBV5-6	ASSPTSVDYEQY
-	TRBV20-1	SAISGVAGQTGELF
-	TRBV24-1	ATYGGRDRIPYEQY
-	TRBV2	ASIAQNTEAS
TRBD1	TRBV9	ASSERALETGDGYT
-	TRBV2	ASRTGNLRSPLH